The clone carrying this T cell receptor (beta chain) was picked up one time. What it recognizes is unknown. This may arise from a read error, as a much more abundant clone is one base away. Axillary draining lymph nodes of breast cancer patients supplied the node samples. The V gene's germline CDR1 is SEHNR and CDR2 FQNEAQ (reference sequence). The junction had 14 bases not matched to a gene; V was cut back by 3 bases and J by 1 base. The CDR3 is 18 residues long. The data are from a study of breast tumors, draining lymph nodes, adjacent tissues. Study conclusions and caveats: Compared with lymph nodes, tumors were less diverse; compared with nontumor tissue, more. The lymph node origin of tumor T cells was framed as consistent with a hypothesis, not demonstrated. The data were judged consistent with most tumor T cells coming from lymph node and expanding in tumor. Luminal-like breast cancer showed significantly greater tumor-nontumor repertoire similarity than basal-like breast cancer did.

Using its own MiXCR run on the multiplex PCR reads, TCRdb lists one record per CDR3 protein. The table lists about 130,000 distinct CDR3 sequences, approximately 22% of them singletons. Sequenced input: axillary lymph node tissue. The clonotype originates from a female donor with breast cancer. Some clones in this sample may be carry-over from other donors' samples. This chain joins TRBV7-9 and TRBJ2-5; 7 nucleotides match TRBD1. CDR3 residues: CASSFGTAISLAQETQYF. CDR3 nucleotides: TGTGCCAGCAGCTTCGGGACAGCAATCTCTCTAGCCCAAGAGACCCAGTACTTC.